The present T cell receptor (beta chain) was sequenced within a study of CD8+CD57+ T cells in acquired aplastic anemia. Across the whole study: Each DNA sample taken from sorted CD4+ and CD8+ cells came to approximately 3 ug on average.

The use of genomic DNA as template underpinned the TCR beta VDJ and CDR3 profiling. MiXCR, applied by TCRdb to the reads, yields one record per CDR3 protein. The sample contains some 170,000 distinct CDR3 sequences, 47% of which appear only once. Overall study findings and caveats: The study identified more than 25 CD8+ CDR3 sequences shared by patients and controls.

Sequencing was done on patients that had shown CD8+CD57+ cell expansion by flow cytometry. A severe acquired aplastic anemia diagnosis applied to all patients. All patients were therapy-naive when blood was sampled. CDR1 is DFQATT and CDR2 is SNEGSKA in the germline V gene (reference sequence). With 4 bases clipped from V and 5 bases from J, the junction kept 14 bases outside the gene matches. The CDR3 extends over 19 amino acids. Details on this clonotype: As yet, its antigen is unknown.

The sequence was obtained from a human donor with aplastic anemia. The chain joins TRBV20-1 to TRBJ2-1; 16 bases line up with TRBD2. Sequences were obtained from sorted CD4+, CD8+, or CD8+CD57+ T cells (not recorded which) from PBMCs. The CDR3 sequence: CSANSDRGLAGGRHNEQFF. The CDR3 coding sequence is TGCAGTGCTAACTCGGACAGGGGACTAGCGGGGGGGCGGCACAATGAGCAGTTCTTC.